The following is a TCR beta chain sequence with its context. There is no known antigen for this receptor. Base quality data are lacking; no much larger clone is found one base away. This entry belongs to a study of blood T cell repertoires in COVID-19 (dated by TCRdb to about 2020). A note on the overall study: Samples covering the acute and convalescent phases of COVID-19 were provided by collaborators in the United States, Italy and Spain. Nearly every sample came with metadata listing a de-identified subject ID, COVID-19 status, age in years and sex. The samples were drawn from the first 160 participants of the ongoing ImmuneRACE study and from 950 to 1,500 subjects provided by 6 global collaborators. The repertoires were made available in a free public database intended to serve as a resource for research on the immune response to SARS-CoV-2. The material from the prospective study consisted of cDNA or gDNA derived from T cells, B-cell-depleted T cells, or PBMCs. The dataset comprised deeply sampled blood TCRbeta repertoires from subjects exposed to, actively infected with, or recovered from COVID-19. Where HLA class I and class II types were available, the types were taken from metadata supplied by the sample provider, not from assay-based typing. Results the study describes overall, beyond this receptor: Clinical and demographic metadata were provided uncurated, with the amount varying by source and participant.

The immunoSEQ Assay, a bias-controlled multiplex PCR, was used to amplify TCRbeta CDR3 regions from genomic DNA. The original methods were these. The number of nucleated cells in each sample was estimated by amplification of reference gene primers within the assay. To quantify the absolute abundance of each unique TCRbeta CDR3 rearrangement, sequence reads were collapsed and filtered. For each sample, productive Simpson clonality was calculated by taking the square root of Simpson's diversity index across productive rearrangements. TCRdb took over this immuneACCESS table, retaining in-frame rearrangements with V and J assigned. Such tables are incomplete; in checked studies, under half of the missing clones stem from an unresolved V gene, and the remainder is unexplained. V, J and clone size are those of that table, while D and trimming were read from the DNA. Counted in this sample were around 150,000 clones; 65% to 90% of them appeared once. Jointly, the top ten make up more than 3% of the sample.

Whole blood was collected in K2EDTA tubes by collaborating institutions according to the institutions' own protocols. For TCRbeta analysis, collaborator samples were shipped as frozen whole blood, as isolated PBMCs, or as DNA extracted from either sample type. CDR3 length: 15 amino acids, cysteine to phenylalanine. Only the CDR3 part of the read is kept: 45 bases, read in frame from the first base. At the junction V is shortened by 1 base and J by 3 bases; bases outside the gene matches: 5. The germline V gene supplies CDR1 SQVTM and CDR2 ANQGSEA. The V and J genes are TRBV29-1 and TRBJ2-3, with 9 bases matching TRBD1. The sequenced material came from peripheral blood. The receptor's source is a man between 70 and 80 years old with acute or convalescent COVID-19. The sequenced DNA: TGCAGCGTTGAAGTGGACAGGGGAGCAACAGATACGCAGTATTTT. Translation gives CSVEVDRGATDTQYF.